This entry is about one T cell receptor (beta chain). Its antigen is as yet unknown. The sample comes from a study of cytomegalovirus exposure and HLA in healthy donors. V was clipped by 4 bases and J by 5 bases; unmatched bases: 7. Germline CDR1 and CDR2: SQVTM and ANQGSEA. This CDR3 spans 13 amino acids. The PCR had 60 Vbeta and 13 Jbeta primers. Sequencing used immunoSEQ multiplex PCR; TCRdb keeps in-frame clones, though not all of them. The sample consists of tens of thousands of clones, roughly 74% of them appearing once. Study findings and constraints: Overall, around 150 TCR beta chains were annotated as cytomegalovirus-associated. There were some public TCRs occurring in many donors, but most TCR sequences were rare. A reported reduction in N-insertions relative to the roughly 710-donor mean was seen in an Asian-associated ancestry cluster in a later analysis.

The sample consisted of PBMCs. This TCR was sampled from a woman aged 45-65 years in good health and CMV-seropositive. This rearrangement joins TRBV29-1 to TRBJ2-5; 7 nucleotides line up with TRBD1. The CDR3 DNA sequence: TGCAGCGTTGGTGACAGGGTGTCCGAGACCCAGTACTTC. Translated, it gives CSVGDRVSETQYF.